The rows below give T cell receptor beta chains drawn from one sample of a study of Ad26.COV2.S vaccination and SARS-CoV-2 variants. Assay used: immunoSEQ multiplex PCR; TCRdb lists only in-frame clones, some missing. The table lists hundreds of thousands of clones, around nine tenths of them singletons. This material consisted of peripheral blood, taken in a trial of Ad26.COV2.S vaccine versus placebo. The source is a person between 18 and 65 years old who received the Ad26.COV2.S COVID-19 vaccine or a placebo. CDR3s include the opening cysteine and the closing phenylalanine or tryptophan.

j_call | v_call | cdr3_aa
TRBJ2-5 | TRBV5-1 | CASSLAAGQETQYF
TRBJ1-3 | TRBV5-1 | CASSLEGNTIYF
TRBJ1-5 | TRBV27 | CASSLSTGGNQPQHF
TRBJ2-2 | TRBV18 | CASSPPRFSPNTGELFF
TRBJ2-7 | TRBV7-9 | CASSPSGAREQYF
TRBJ1-1 | TRBV30 | CAWSLGYRSNTEAFF
TRBJ2-2 | TRBV7-3 | CASSSRGGELFF
TRBJ1-6 | TRBV3-1/TRBV3-2 | CASSPDWGHNNSPLHF
TRBJ2-1 | TRBV5-1 | CASSLELAGASSPHNEQFF
TRBJ1-1 | TRBV4-1 | CASSQESFPEAFF
TRBJ1-3 | TRBV4-3 | CASSQEGSSGNTIYF
TRBJ1-1 | TRBV13 | CANSYRANTEAFF
TRBJ2-5 | TRBV27 | CASSPIPGGETQYF
TRBJ1-5 | TRBV7-8 | CASSLGGKGNQPQHF
TRBJ2-3 | TRBV6-5 | CASSPIGRSTDTQYF
TRBJ2-1 | TRBV24-1 | CATSATGQYNNEQFF
TRBJ1-3 | TRBV4-3 | CASSQWGQGVRSSGNTIYF
TRBJ1-5 | TRBV19 | CASSPRQGKDGQPQHF
TRBJ1-4 | TRBV30 | CASDTPGGAATNEKLFF
TRBJ2-7 | TRBV12-3/TRBV12-4 | CASSLRGEQYF
TRBJ1-2 | TRBV29-1 | CSVERGGSYGYTF
TRBJ2-5 | TRBV7-9 | CASSPWDITQETQYF
TRBJ1-1 | TRBV5-1 | CASSYLNAGSGNTEAFF
TRBJ1-4 | TRBV2 | CASSARSTGVSEKLFF
TRBJ2-7 | TRBV5-5 | CASSLAGPSSYEQYF
TRBJ2-7 | TRBV4-3 | CASRHVQGGEQYF
TRBJ2-2 | TRBV5-4 | CASSQGTANTGELFF
TRBJ1-1 | TRBV9 | CASSGRTGQNTEAFF
TRBJ2-2 | TRBV4-1 | CASSHSKGDTGELFF
TRBJ1-1 | TRBV7-9 | CASSSWDPNTEAFF
TRBJ2-1 | TRBV7-8 | CASSLAGTGGRDEQFF
TRBJ1-1 | TRBV5-1 | CASSPGIRMNTEAFF
TRBJ1-5 | TRBV7-8 | CASRLGRSNNQPQHF
TRBJ2-3 | TRBV27 | CASISSGGFSTDTQYF
TRBJ1-6 | TRBV7-8 | CASSLYLGASSYNSPLHF
TRBJ1-4 | TRBV7-2 | CASSPFPRQGINEKLFF
TRBJ1-1 | TRBV3-1/TRBV3-2 | CASSPRGDTEAFF
TRBJ2-1 | TRBV19 | CASRWTQSSYNEQFF
TRBJ1-1 | TRBV19 | CASSIPTNTEAFF
TRBJ2-7 | TRBV18 | CASSPPSLNYEQYF
TRBJ2-3 | TRBV7-8 | CASSSDTGLGADTQYF
TRBJ1-5 | TRBV4-1 | CASSQANINQPQHF
TRBJ1-3 | TRBV5-4 | CASSLSGGTGARNTIYF
TRBJ2-2 | TRBV6-2/TRBV6-3 | CASSYGAPNTGELFF
TRBJ1-6 | TRBV7-9 | CASSLVQGAESPLHF
TRBJ1-5 | TRBV30 | CAWNAQGRSNQPQHF
TRBJ1-1 | TRBV7-3 | CASSSQQGRGTEAFF
TRBJ1-5 | TRBV10-3 | CAISARGPNQPQHF
TRBJ2-5 | TRBV6-5 | CASSYSLGAGTQYF
TRBJ1-1 | TRBV2 | CASKAPDTEAFF
TRBJ1-2 | TRBV19 | CASSIGHLNYGYTF
TRBJ2-7 | TRBV9 | CASSPRQGQIYEQYF
TRBJ1-5 | TRBV18 | CASSSEKDQPQHF